This T cell receptor (beta chain) was recovered during a study of technical replicates of blood from several donors. Germline CDR1 SGHRS, CDR2 YFSETQ. The ends lost 4 bases at V and 4 bases at J; junction bases unmatched: 5. The CDR3 has 14 residues. Only in-frame clones appear in the TCRdb table, and some are missing; sequencing was by immunoSEQ multiplex PCR. The sample lists some 70,000 clones, 95% to 97% occurring once. Sequenced input: T cells isolated from PBMCs. The TCR sequence derives from a human donor in good health. V is TRBV5-1 and J is TRBJ2-1; TRBD1 agrees at 7 bases. This CDR3 reads CASSGGQNYNEQFF. The CDR3 DNA reads TGCGCCAGCAGCGGGGGACAGAATTACAATGAGCAGTTCTTC.